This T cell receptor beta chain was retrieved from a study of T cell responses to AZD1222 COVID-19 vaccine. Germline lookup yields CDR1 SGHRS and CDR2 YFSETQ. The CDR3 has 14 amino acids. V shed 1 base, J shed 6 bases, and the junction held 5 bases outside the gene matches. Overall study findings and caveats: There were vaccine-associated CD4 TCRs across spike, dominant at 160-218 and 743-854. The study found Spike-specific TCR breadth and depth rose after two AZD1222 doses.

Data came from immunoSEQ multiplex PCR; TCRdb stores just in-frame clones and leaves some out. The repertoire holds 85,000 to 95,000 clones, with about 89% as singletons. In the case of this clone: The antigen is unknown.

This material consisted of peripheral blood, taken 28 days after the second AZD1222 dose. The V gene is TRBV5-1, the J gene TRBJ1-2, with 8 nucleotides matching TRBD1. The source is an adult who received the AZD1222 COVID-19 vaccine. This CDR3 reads CASSLWSQGDGYTF. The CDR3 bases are TGCGCCAGCAGCTTGTGGTCACAGGGGGATGGCTACACCTTC.